The source of this TCR beta chain is a study of blood T cell repertoires in COVID-19. This CDR3 comprises 12 residues. V was clipped by 5 bases and J by 4 bases, with 9 bases between them. CDR1 is MDHEN and CDR2 is SYDVKM in the germline V gene. For recovered donors of Cohort 3, there were two negative PCRs, clearance, or symptom resolution. Using immunoSEQ multiplex PCR, the repertoire was profiled, and TCRdb retains in-frame clones only, with some absent. The data hold under 500,000 clones, with 80% to 90% observed a single time. The chain employs TRBV28 and TRBJ2-7, with D uncertain. The sequence came from a man aged 25-45 years who had recovered from COVID-19. Sequences were obtained from PBMCs or T cells enriched from blood (not recorded which). This CDR3 reads CASSPLEYEQYF. DNA for the CDR3: TGTGCCAGCAGTCCACTCGAGTACGAGCAGTACTTC.